This section outlines one T cell receptor (beta chain) sequence together with its context. The source of the sample is a study of blood T cell repertoires in COVID-19. Using immunoSEQ multiplex PCR, the repertoire was profiled, and TCRdb retains in-frame clones only, with some absent. This sample carries about 260,000 clones, more than 70% of them seen once, and the ten largest clones take about 2.1%. Researchers sorted participants into cohorts using their self-reported clinical history. Donors in Cohort 3 counted as recovered after two negative PCRs, clearance, or symptom resolution. Trimming left V 3 bases short and J 3 bases short, with 8 bases between. The CDR3 has 13 residues. The germline V gene has CDR1 ENHRY and CDR2 SYGVKD.

This sequence originates from a woman aged 45-60 years who had recovered from COVID-19. V and J are TRBV10-3 and TRBJ2-5, with D perhaps matching TRBD1 (5 bases). The specimen sequenced was PBMCs or T cells enriched from blood (not recorded which). CDR3 bases: TGTGCCATCAGTGAACAGGAAAAAGAGACCCAGTACTTC. This translates into CAISEQEKETQYF.